The next 26 T cell receptor beta chains were all read from a single sample in a study of cytomegalovirus exposure and HLA in healthy donors. 60 Vbeta and 13 Jbeta primers were used in PCR. Clones were read by immunoSEQ multiplex PCR, and TCRdb kept only the in-frame ones, dropping some. This sample has over 65,000 clones, with around 72% found just once. The material sequenced was PBMCs. The receptor source for this set is a woman aged 25 to 39 in good health and CMV-seropositive.

The V and J genes are TRBV5-4 and TRBJ1-5, with TRBD1 matching 9 bases. V was clipped by 4 bases and J by 4 bases; unmatched bases: 3. Germline V gene data show CDR1 as SGHNT and CDR2 as YYREEE (reference sequence). The CDR3 runs 14 residues. CDR3 amino acids: CASSVDRGNQPQHF. CDR3 bases: TGTGCCAGCAGCGTCGACAGGGGGAATCAGCCCCAGCATTTT.

This clone was seen many times. The rearrangement links TRBV11-1 to TRBJ1-3; TRBD1 matches 8 bases. This CDR3 is 14 amino acids long. After removal of 3 bases from V and 4 bases from J, the junction contained 2 bases not matched to a gene. Germline V gives CDR1 SGHAT, CDR2 FQDESV (reference sequence). CDR3 protein: CASSLTGVGNTIYF. In nucleotides, the CDR3 is TGTGCCAGCAGCTTGACAGGGGTCGGAAACACCATATATTTT.

V and J are TRBV7-9 and TRBJ2-2, with D possibly TRBD1 on 6 matching bases. V was shortened by 3 bases and J by 0 bases, with 11 bases between the two germline ends. CDR1 SEHNR and CDR2 FQNEAQ come from the germline V gene (reference sequence). This CDR3 is 16 amino acids long. CDR3 protein: CASSLRAGANTGELFF. Here the CDR3 DNA reads TGTGCCAGCAGCTTGAGGGCAGGGGCGAACACCGGGGAGCTGTTTTTT. The entire variable domain, with the rest obtained from reference TRBV7-9 and TRBJ2-2, is as follows: DTGVSQNPRHKITKRGQNVTFRCDPISEHNRLYWYRQTLGQGPEFLTYFQNEAQLEKSRLLSDRFSAERPKGSFSTLEIQRTEQGDSAMYLCASSLRAGANTGELFFGEGSRLTVL.

The chain carries TRBV14 and TRBJ2-3, with no clear D. This CDR3 comprises 15 residues. The germline V gene encodes CDR1 SGHDN and CDR2 FVKESK. The V and J ends lost 1 base and 3 bases respectively, with 11 bases between them. CDR3 bases: TGTGCCAGCAGCCAAGTTACCACAAAAACAGATACGCAGTATTTT. Its protein is CASSQVTTKTDTQYF.

The chain has TRBV29-1 and TRBJ2-2; unclear D gene. This CDR3 is 11 amino acids long. Germline V CDR1 and CDR2: SQVTM, ANQGSEA. V dropped 7 bases and J dropped 3 bases, with 6 bases sitting between them. CDR3 nucleotides: TGCAGCGCTGCGGACACCGGGGAGCTGTTTTTT. Encoded protein: CSAADTGELFF.

The rearrangement joins TRBV2 to TRBJ2-1; TRBD1 aligns across 7 bases. The trim removed 8 bases at V and 8 bases at J, leaving 6 bases unmatched. CDR1 SNHLY and CDR2 FYNNEI come from the germline V gene. This CDR3 is built from 12 residues. CDR3 DNA sequence: TGTGCCAGCCGGGACAGTCTGTATGAGCAGTTCTTC. Translated: CASRDSLYEQFF.

This chain links TRBV28 with TRBJ2-3; 8 bases are a match to TRBD2. Germline V gives CDR1 MDHEN, CDR2 SYDVKM. This CDR3 comprises 17 residues. The V gene end was trimmed by 0 bases and the J gene end by 4 bases; junction bases not matched to a gene: 9. The CDR3 DNA reads TGTGCCAGCAGTTTATGGGCGGGCGGGAGGTCACCAGATACGCAGTATTTT. Encoded protein: CASSLWAGGRSPDTQYF.

The V call is TRBV28, the J call TRBJ2-7; D is unresolved. V was trimmed by 6 bases and J by 3 bases, leaving 6 bases between them. CDR3 length equals 11 residues. Germline values: CDR1 MDHEN, CDR2 SYDVKM. This CDR3 reads CASRTIYEQYF. The CDR3 DNA sequence: TGTGCCAGCAGAACTATCTACGAGCAGTACTTC.

This clone was observed a few times. The chain employs TRBV6-5 and TRBJ2-7, with 7 bases fitting TRBD1. The trim removed 2 bases at V and 4 bases at J, leaving 5 bases unmatched. The germline CDR1 and CDR2 sequences are MNHEY and SVGAGI. The CDR3 covers 14 residues. The CDR3, as DNA: TGTGCCAGCAGTTACCTTCCGGACAGGTACGAGCAGTACTTC. Translated, it gives CASSYLPDRYEQYF.

This rearrangement joins TRBV7-9 to TRBJ2-3; TRBD2 is a possible D gene (6 bases). Germline CDR1 reads SEHNR; CDR2 reads FQNEAQ (reference sequence). Trimming took 8 bases from V and 9 from J, leaving 15 bases between them. CDR3 size: 12 residues. The CDR3 reads CASGEPGVTQYF. For the CDR3, the DNA is TGTGCCAGCGGTGAACCGGGGGTAACGCAGTATTTT.

The CDR3 reads CASSDQGSFYNEQFF. CDR3 nucleotides: TGTGCCAGCAGTGACCAGGGGTCCTTTTACAATGAGCAGTTCTTC. The chain links TRBV25-1 to TRBJ2-1; D might be TRBD1 (6 bases). The CDR3 is 15 residues long. The V end was cut by 3 bases, the J end by 4 bases, with 13 bases between. CDR1 MGHDK and CDR2 SYGVNS come from the germline V gene.

The J gene is TRBJ2-7, the V gene TRBV10-3; D remains unclear. This CDR3 comprises 11 residues. V shed 1 base and J shed 6 bases, with 4 bases lying between them. Germline V gives CDR1 ENHRY, CDR2 SYGVKD. The CDR3, as DNA: TGTGCCATCAGTGAGTTTAGCGAGCAGTACTTC. As protein: CAISEFSEQYF.

This chain joins TRBV27 and TRBJ1-6, with D possibly being TRBD1 (6 bases). Germline V gene data show CDR1 as MNHEY and CDR2 as SMNVEV (reference sequence). The CDR3 is 15 residues long. Trimming pared 5 bases from V and 5 bases from J, leaving 13 bases between. CDR3 amino acids: CASSLTGRHNSPLHF. The CDR3, as DNA: TGTGCCAGCAGTCTTACAGGGCGACATAATTCACCCCTCCACTTT.

This chain uses TRBV11-2 with TRBJ1-2; 7 bases map to TRBD1. This CDR3 spans 15 amino acids. Germline trimming cut 5 bases from V and 5 bases from J; bases unmatched to any gene: 11. The germline V gene encodes CDR1 SGHAT and CDR2 FQNNGV. CDR3 nucleotide sequence: TGTGCCAGCAGCACAAACCAGAGGGGGCGGTATGGCTACACCTTC. Its translation is CASSTNQRGRYGYTF.

V and J are TRBV27 and TRBJ2-7, with TRBD2 as a possible D gene (6 bases). Looked up from germline, CDR1 is MNHEY and CDR2 is SMNVEV (reference sequence). The length of the CDR3 is 13 residues. Trimming stripped 0 bases from V and 6 bases from J, with 9 bases between. Here the CDR3 reads CASSLSGTSEQYF. In DNA, the CDR3 is TGTGCCAGCAGTTTATCCGGGACTTCCGAGCAGTACTTC.

This sequence joins TRBV28 and TRBJ2-5; 9 bases fit TRBD1. V was pared by 6 bases and J by 5 bases, with 10 bases of the junction left unmatched. The CDR3 is 15 amino acids. Germline V gene data show CDR1 as MDHEN and CDR2 as SYDVKM. The CDR3 nucleotides read TGTGCCAGCAGGTACCGGGACAGGGTTGTTGAGACCCAGTACTTC. Translated, it gives CASRYRDRVVETQYF.

The chain combines TRBV9 with TRBJ1-2; 9 positions match TRBD1. CDR1 and CDR2 (germline): SGDLS, YYNGEE. This CDR3 region has 15 residues. V dropped 5 bases and J dropped 0; count of bases not matched to a gene: 5. CDR3 coding DNA: TGTGCCAGCAGTTCGGGACAGGGAACTAACTATGGCTACACCTTC. Amino acid sequence: CASSSGQGTNYGYTF.

The chain is built from TRBV7-6 and TRBJ2-2, with 9 bases that match TRBD1. Per the germline V gene, CDR1 is SGHVS and CDR2 is FNYEAQ. The V and J ends lost 5 bases and 6 bases, in that order; junction bases with no gene match: 7. CDR3 length: 15 amino acids. The CDR3 bases are TGTGCCAGCAGCACAGGACAGGGGTGGGCCGGGGAGCTGTTTTTT. This sequence encodes CASSTGQGWAGELFF.

The chain uses TRBV20-1 and TRBJ2-7; D is uncertain. Germline CDR1 reads DFQATT; CDR2 reads SNEGSKA (reference sequence). The CDR3 consists of 10 residues. V was cut by 4 bases and J by 5 bases, with 6 bases left in between. The CDR3 is CSAILDEQYF. CDR3 DNA: TGCAGTGCTATTCTTGACGAGCAGTACTTC.

The V and J genes are TRBV5-1 and TRBJ2-1; D possibly corresponds to TRBD2 (5 bases). CDR1 SGHRS and CDR2 YFSETQ come from the germline V gene. Trimming left V 6 bases short and J 4 bases short, with 17 bases between. This CDR3 is built from 15 residues. This CDR3 is CASINRKAAYNEQFF. The DNA for the CDR3 is TGCGCCAGCATCAACCGGAAAGCGGCATACAATGAGCAGTTCTTC. The whole variable domain, filled in from reference TRBV5-1 and TRBJ2-1, reads KAGVTQTPRYLIKTRGQQVTLSCSPISGHRSVSWYQQTPGQGLQFLFEYFSETQRNKGNFPGRFSGRQFSNSRSEMNVSTLELGDSALYLCASINRKAAYNEQFFGPGTRLTVL.

The CDR3 reads CASSLGALTGGTVNYGYTF. The DNA for the CDR3 is TGTGCCAGCAGCTTAGGGGCTCTGACAGGGGGCACGGTGAACTATGGCTACACCTTC. The chain couples TRBV7-9 to TRBJ1-2; 10 bases are a match to TRBD1. V lost 1 base to trimming and J lost 2 bases; unmatched junction nucleotides: 13. This CDR3 has 19 residues. Germline V lookup: CDR1 SEHNR, CDR2 FQNEAQ (reference sequence).

This sequence joins TRBV5-4 and TRBJ2-4; 8 positions agree with TRBD2. The junction had 0 bases not matched to a gene; V was cut back by 1 base and J by 6 bases. The CDR3 extends over 13 amino acids. Germline CDR1 is SGHNT and CDR2 is YYREEE (reference sequence). The CDR3 DNA follows: TGTGCCAGCAGCTTGACTAGCGGAAACATTCAGTACTTC. Protein sequence: CASSLTSGNIQYF.

The chain combines TRBV7-6 with TRBJ2-7; D not resolved. In germline, CDR1 is SGHVS, CDR2 FNYEAQ. V lost 0 bases and J 7 bases, leaving 10 bases between the germline ends. This CDR3 is built from 13 residues. The DNA for the CDR3 is TGTGCCAGCAGCTTAGCGCTCGGGTTGGAGCAGTACTTC. Protein product: CASSLALGLEQYF.

CDR3 sequence (DNA): TGTGCCAGCAGCCAGTCCTTCGGAGCCCTCGATCAGCCCCAGCATTTT. As protein: CASSQSFGALDQPQHF. J is TRBJ1-5 and V is TRBV4-2; D unclear. The CDR3 runs 16 residues. Germline lookup yields CDR1 LGHNA and CDR2 YNFKEQ. Trimming stripped 3 bases from V and 5 bases from J, with 17 bases between.

V gene TRBV30 combines with J gene TRBJ2-7; possibly TRBD1 for D (6 bases). CDR1 GTSNPN and CDR2 SVGIG come from the germline V gene (reference sequence). V lost 0 bases, J lost 7 bases, and 16 bases lay in between. There are 14 residues in the CDR3. The CDR3: CAWSVQLGAREQYF. As DNA, the CDR3 is TGTGCCTGGAGTGTACAGCTGGGGGCGAGAGAGCAGTACTTC.

This clone has just a few counts. V gene TRBV6-1 combines with J gene TRBJ1-5; 8 positions agree with TRBD1. The CDR3 extends over 15 amino acids. The germline gives CDR1 MNHNS, CDR2 SASEGT. V shed 6 bases, J shed 4 bases, and the junction held 8 bases outside the gene matches. The CDR3 bases are TGTGCCAGCAGGGACAGGGAATTTGGGAATCAGCCCCAGCATTTT. It codes for CASRDREFGNQPQHF.